The 29 T cell receptor beta chains below all came from one sample that was sequenced in a study of T-cell reconstitution after alpha-beta-depleted transplantation in children (TCRdb year 2016). The treatment or condition label of this sample denotes: allogeneic hematopoietic cell transplantation with graft depleted of TCRalphabeta T cells and CD19 B cells. Libraries came from PCR. TCRdb records Illumina HiSeq 2500 as the sequencer. Molecular barcoding was employed in the preparation of TCR libraries, with unique molecular identifiers being used to normalize TCRbeta repertoire quantification. The public reads were quality trimmed at Q25 with fastp and then assembled into clones with MiXCR by TCRdb, keeping productive beta chains. Each record represents a unique CDR3 protein, reported with the most common genes and DNA among its rows. The sample includes 500,000 to 650,000 distinct CDR3 sequences, with around 10% observed a single time. The top ten hold roughly 15% of the sample.

Sequencing was performed on PBMCs, mostly from graft donor cells, taken 180 days after TCRalphabeta/CD19-depleted stem cell transplant. The receptors originated from a female patient between 2 and 10 years old who had a stem cell transplant for aplastic anemia, so the T cells may come from the graft donor.

This chain joins TRBV9 and TRBJ2-1; 8 bases match TRBD1. J gave up 0 bases and V 3 bases, and 17 bases lay outside the gene matches. CDR1 is SGDLS, CDR2 YYNGEE, per germline. There are 20 residues in the CDR3. Here the CDR3 DNA reads TGTGCCAGCAGCGCCAGATTCTGGGACAGGTCCCCGAGCTCCTACAATGAGCAGTTCTTC. Translated, it gives CASSARFWDRSPSSYNEQFF.

The table lists this clonotype with many counts. The J gene is TRBJ1-1, the V gene TRBV12-3 or TRBV12-4; D is uncertain. The ends were cut back, 6 bases at V and 4 bases at J, with 12 bases in the middle. The CDR3 loop spans 13 amino acids. CDR3 sequence: CASRREVGTEAFF. The DNA for the CDR3 is TGTGCCAGCAGAAGGGAGGTGGGCACTGAAGCTTTCTTT.

This clonotype has just one count. One base away lies a much larger clone, so this may be a sequencing read error. This chain links TRBV28 with TRBJ2-2, with 10 bases aligning to TRBD1. Looked up from germline, CDR1 is MDHEN and CDR2 is SYDVKM. Trimming at V came to 6 bases and at J to 6 bases, leaving 13 bases not matched to a gene. CDR3 length equals 17 residues. DNA of the CDR3: TGTGCCAGCAGCCCGCCCCCGGGGACAGGGGTTTCCGGGGAGCTGTTTTTT. It yields the protein CASSPPPGTGVSGELFF.

Only a few counts were recorded for this clonotype. The rearrangement links TRBV24-1 to TRBJ2-1, with TRBD2 matching 7 bases. This CDR3 is 15 amino acids long. V shed 1 base and J 6 bases; nucleotides not matched to a gene: 5. Germline lookup yields CDR1 KGHDR and CDR2 SFDVKD. The CDR3 sequence: CATSDLKSSGNEQFF. Written as DNA, the CDR3 is TGTGCCACCAGTGATTTAAAATCTAGCGGCAATGAGCAGTTCTTC.

This clonotype was observed a handful of times. V and J are TRBV12-3 or TRBV12-4 and TRBJ1-3; TRBD1 matches 8 bases. V gave up 0 bases and J gave up 2 bases; unmatched junction bases: 9. CDR3 size: 18 residues. DNA for the CDR3: TGTGCCAGCAGTTTAGCTGTAACAGGGGGTGCAACTGGAAACACCATATATTTT. Encoded protein: CASSLAVTGGATGNTIYF.

The rearrangement joins TRBV7-9 to TRBJ2-3; no clear D gene. V was clipped by 3 bases and J by 0 bases, with 13 bases between them. The CDR3 consists of 16 residues. Germline V lookup: CDR1 SEHNR, CDR2 FQNEAQ (reference sequence). CDR3 region: CASSFYLGSSTDTQYF. CDR3 bases: TGTGCCAGCAGCTTTTATCTGGGGTCTAGCACAGATACGCAGTATTTT. Full variable domain (missing parts from reference TRBV7-9 and TRBJ2-3): DTGVSQNPRHKITKRGQNVTFRCDPISEHNRLYWYRQTLGQGPEFLTYFQNEAQLEKSRLLSDRFSAERPKGSFSTLEIQRTEQGDSAMYLCASSFYLGSSTDTQYFGPGTRLTVL.

This clonotype has only a few counts. V and J are TRBV4-3 and TRBJ2-1; 7 bases map to TRBD2. Per the germline V gene, CDR1 is LGHNA and CDR2 is YSLEER. The CDR3 totals 18 residues. V trimming: 0 bases; J trimming: 3 bases; junction bases outside the gene matches: 11. As DNA, the CDR3 is TGCGCCAGCAGCCAAGATCGGCAGGGCGGGAGCTTCTACAATGAGCAGTTCTTC. This sequence encodes CASSQDRQGGSFYNEQFF.

The V call is TRBV28, the J call TRBJ2-1; 9 positions match TRBD2. The CDR3 consists of 15 residues. Looked up from germline, CDR1 is MDHEN and CDR2 is SYDVKM. The junction had 3 bases not matched to a gene; V was cut back by 6 bases and J by 0 bases. Here the CDR3 reads CASRNSGGSYNEQFF. DNA of the CDR3: TGTGCCAGCAGAAATAGCGGGGGCTCCTACAATGAGCAGTTCTTC.

This clonotype was observed many times. The chain joins TRBV20-1 to TRBJ1-1; 8 bases match TRBD1. The ends lost 2 bases at V and 7 bases at J; junction bases unmatched: 12. Looked up from germline, CDR1 is DFQATT and CDR2 is SNEGSKA (reference sequence). This CDR3 has 15 residues. The CDR3 DNA reads TGCAGTGCTAGACAAAGACCGACAGGGGCGGGTGAAGCTTTCTTT. This codes for CSARQRPTGAGEAFF.

The chain couples TRBV7-8 to TRBJ2-7, with 7 bases identical to TRBD2. Germline V lookup: CDR1 SGHVS, CDR2 FQNEAQ. The CDR3 length is 15 residues. J lost 4 bases, V lost 1 base, and 7 bases had no gene match. CDR3 protein: CASSLETSSFYEQYV. The CDR3 region has the DNA TGTGCCAGCAGCTTAGAGACTAGCTCGTTTTACGAGCAGTACGTC.

The chain's CDR3 is CATSRGGSGIYEQYF. As DNA, the CDR3 is TGTGCCACCAGCAGAGGGGGCTCAGGAATCTACGAGCAGTACTTC. This sequence joins TRBV15 and TRBJ2-7, with D tentatively TRBD1 (5 bases). The V and J ends lost 1 base and 3 bases respectively, with 13 bases between them. CDR3 length: 15 residues. The germline V gene encodes CDR1 LNHNV and CDR2 YYDKDF (reference sequence).

The rearrangement joins TRBV20-1 to TRBJ1-1; D is uncertain. The V and J ends lost 0 bases and 5 bases respectively, with 13 bases between them. CDR1 DFQATT and CDR2 SNEGSKA come from the germline V gene (reference sequence). The CDR3 length is 14 residues. In DNA, the CDR3 is TGCAGTGCTAGAGATAACGAGGGCTGGACTGAAGCTTTCTTT. Protein sequence: CSARDNEGWTEAFF.

This clonotype has only a few counts. V usage is TRBV5-1 and J usage is TRBJ2-7; D might be TRBD2 (6 bases). Germline loops: CDR1 SGHRS, CDR2 YFSETQ. The CDR3 runs 14 residues. V shed 3 bases and J shed 2 bases, with 12 bases lying between them. The CDR3 protein is CASSSGDSTYEQYF. As DNA, the CDR3 is TGCGCCAGCAGCTCGGGGGACTCCACCTACGAGCAGTACTTC.

Turning to this clonotype: A much larger clone sits a single nucleotide away, making a read error possible. The CDR3 carries no conserved terminal phenylalanine or tryptophan, so it likely arises from a read error. The V gene is TRBV5-1, the J gene TRBJ2-7; 10 bases agree with TRBD1. This CDR3 has 14 amino acids. V lost 0 bases, J lost 7 bases, and 4 bases stayed unmatched. CDR1 is SGHRS and CDR2 is YFSETQ in the germline V gene. CDR3 DNA sequence: TGCGCCAGCAGCTTGGGACAGGGGGCAAGAGAGCAGTACGCC. Its translation is CASSLGQGAREQYA.

This clonotype was recorded a few times. This chain links TRBV9 with TRBJ2-1; 11 positions match TRBD1. There are 17 residues in the CDR3. After removal of 3 bases from V and 3 bases from J, the junction contained 8 bases not matched to a gene. The V gene's germline CDR1 is SGDLS and CDR2 YYNGEE. The CDR3 nucleotides are TGTGCCAGCAGCGAGGGGACAGGGGGAAATCACTACAATGAGCAGTTCTTC. Its protein is CASSEGTGGNHYNEQFF.

This chain links TRBV29-1 with TRBJ1-1; D remains unclear. Germline CDR1 is SQVTM and CDR2 is ANQGSEA. V lost 0 bases to trimming and J lost 4 bases, with 9 bases between them. This CDR3 has 13 residues. CDR3 sequence: CSVEDSVGTEAFF. The CDR3 nucleotides are TGCAGCGTTGAAGACTCCGTGGGCACTGAAGCTTTCTTT. The whole variable domain, filled in from reference TRBV29-1 and TRBJ1-1, reads SAVISQKPSRDICQRGTSLTIQCQVDSQVTMMFWYRQQPGQSLTLIATANQGSEATYESGFVIDKFPISRPNLTFSTLTVSNMSPEDSSIYLCSVEDSVGTEAFFGQGTRLTVV.

This clonotype was detected only a few times. This chain connects TRBV29-1 to TRBJ2-7, with a tentative D call TRBD1 (5 bases). V was shortened by 7 bases and J by 2 bases, with 21 bases between the two germline ends. This CDR3 is built from 15 residues. The germline V gene has CDR1 SQVTM and CDR2 ANQGSEA. The CDR3 coding sequence is TGCAGCGCCCGACAGTGGGCAGGGTCAACCTACGAGCAGTACTTC. It is translated as CSARQWAGSTYEQYF.

This clonotype appeared many times. This chain connects TRBV6-2 or TRBV6-3 to TRBJ2-1, with a possible D match to TRBD2 (5 bases). Germline CDR1 reads MNHEY; CDR2 reads SVGEGT. CDR3 length: 15 amino acids. V was shortened by 8 bases and J by 2 bases, with 16 bases between the two germline ends. CDR3 region: CASDYSAGPYNEQFF. For the CDR3, the DNA is TGTGCCAGCGACTATAGCGCGGGTCCCTACAATGAGCAGTTCTTC.

About this clonotype itself: Sequence at one end of the junction differs from germline and may be a read error. V is TRBV5-1 and J is TRBJ2-3, with D possibly being TRBD1 or TRBD2 (5 bases each). Per the germline V gene, CDR1 is SGHRS and CDR2 is YFSETQ. The CDR3 has 15 residues. CDR3 residues: CASSLRDPSTDTQYF. The CDR3 bases are TGCGCCAGCAGCTTGCGGGACCCAAGCACCGATACGCAGTATTTT.

A few counts support this clonotype. The V call is TRBV28, the J call TRBJ2-7; no firm D call. The V gene lost 6 bases and the J gene lost 3 bases, with 9 bases spanning the gap. Germline-derived CDR1 and CDR2 are MDHEN and SYDVKM. This CDR3 has 12 residues. This chain's CDR3 is CASSPFLYEQYF. Here the CDR3 DNA reads TGTGCCAGCAGCCCTTTCCTCTACGAGCAGTACTTC.

The V call is TRBV6-1, the J call TRBJ1-3; the D gene is possibly TRBD1 (5 bases). The V and J ends lost 8 bases and 4 bases respectively, with 15 bases between them. CDR1 MNHNS and CDR2 SASEGT come from the germline V gene. The CDR3 runs 14 residues. The CDR3 loop reads CASASYGAGNTIYF. CDR3 bases: TGTGCCAGCGCGTCTTATGGGGCCGGAAACACCATATATTTT.

This clonotype was counted a few times. This chain uses TRBV12-3 or TRBV12-4 with TRBJ2-7, with D possibly being TRBD1 or TRBD2 (6 bases each). Trimming stripped 5 bases from V and 2 bases from J, with 19 bases between. The CDR3 has 16 amino acids. CDR3 protein: CASSPVPGAEPYEQYF. The CDR3 DNA is TGTGCCAGCAGTCCCGTCCCGGGGGCGGAACCCTACGAGCAGTACTTC.

This clonotype was found many times. The V gene is TRBV14, the J gene TRBJ2-7; TRBD1 aligns across 9 bases. The CDR3 is 14 residues long. V gave up 1 base and J gave up 3 bases; unmatched junction bases: 1. CDR1 is SGHDN, CDR2 FVKESK, per germline. The DNA for the CDR3 is TGTGCCAGCAGCCAAGGGACAGGGGTCTACGAGCAGTACTTC. It translates to CASSQGTGVYEQYF.

The chain is built from TRBV10-2 and TRBJ2-7; weak D call: TRBD2 (6 bases). The V and J ends lost 0 bases and 9 bases respectively, with 33 bases between them. CDR1 is WSHSY and CDR2 is SAAADI in the germline V gene. CDR3 length: 20 amino acids. CDR3 residues: CASSESPVSVVFRRLGGQYV. CDR3 nucleotide sequence: TGCGCCAGCAGTGAGTCCCCAGTGTCAGTCGTGTTCAGGCGCCTGGGAGGGCAGTACGTC.

The sample holds a few counts of this clonotype. The chain carries TRBV20-1 and TRBJ2-7; 11 bases agree with TRBD1. With 3 bases clipped from V and 3 bases from J, the junction kept 4 bases outside the gene matches. Germline values: CDR1 DFQATT, CDR2 SNEGSKA (reference sequence). The CDR3 runs to 14 residues. The CDR3 sequence is CSASRGTGGYEQYF. Here the CDR3 DNA reads TGCAGTGCTAGTCGAGGGACAGGGGGCTACGAGCAGTACTTC.

In its sample, this clonotype was seen a few times. This sequence joins TRBV10-3 and TRBJ2-7; 9 nucleotides align to TRBD1. The CDR3 runs to 12 residues. Germline lookup yields CDR1 ENHRY and CDR2 SYGVKD. V shed 7 bases and J 3 bases; nucleotides not matched to a gene: 1. CDR3 in amino acids: CAIKGQGYEQYF. In DNA, the CDR3 is TGTGCCATCAAGGGACAGGGCTACGAGCAGTACTTC.

This clonotype was seen a few times. The V gene is TRBV4-3, the J gene TRBJ2-6, with 7 bases aligning to TRBD1. Germline assignment: CDR1 LGHNA and CDR2 YSLEER. Trimming at V came to 1 base and at J to 2 bases, leaving 5 bases not matched to a gene. This CDR3 spans 17 amino acids. In DNA form, the CDR3 reads TGCGCCAGCAGCCAAGGACAGGGTGCCACTGGGGCCAACGTCCTGACTTTC. This gives the protein CASSQGQGATGANVLTF.

This chain joins TRBV28 and TRBJ2-4, with D perhaps matching TRBD1 (6 bases). The CDR3 is made up of 14 amino acids. Germline values: CDR1 MDHEN, CDR2 SYDVKM. The ends were cut back, 5 bases at V and 8 bases at J, with 16 bases in the middle. In DNA form, the CDR3 reads TGTGCCAGCAGTCCCAGGGACACGACGGACATTCAGTACTTC. Translating it yields CASSPRDTTDIQYF.

There are a few counts of this clonotype. The chain combines TRBV4-3 with TRBJ2-7; D is uncertain. The V and J ends lost 0 bases and 0 bases respectively, with 12 bases between them. CDR3 length equals 16 residues. From germline, CDR1 is LGHNA and CDR2 YSLEER. The CDR3 is CASSQELGRFSYEQYF. Written as DNA, the CDR3 is TGCGCCAGCAGCCAAGAGCTCGGGCGGTTCTCCTACGAGCAGTACTTC.